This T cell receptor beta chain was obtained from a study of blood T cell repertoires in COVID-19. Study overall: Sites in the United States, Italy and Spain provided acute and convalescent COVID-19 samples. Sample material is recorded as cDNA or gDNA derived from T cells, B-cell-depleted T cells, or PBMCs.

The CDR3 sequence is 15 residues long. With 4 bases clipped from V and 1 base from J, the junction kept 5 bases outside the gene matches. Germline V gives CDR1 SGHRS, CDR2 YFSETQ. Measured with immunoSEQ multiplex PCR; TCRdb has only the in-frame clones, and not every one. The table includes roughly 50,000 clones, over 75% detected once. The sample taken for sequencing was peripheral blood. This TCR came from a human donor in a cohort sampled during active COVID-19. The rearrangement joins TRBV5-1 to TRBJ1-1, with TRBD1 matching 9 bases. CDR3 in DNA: TGCGCCAGCAGCCCCCGGACAGGGGAGAACACTGAAGCTTTCTTT. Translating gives CASSPRTGENTEAFF.